The 19 T cell receptor beta chains listed next were all sequenced from one sample in a study of blood T cell repertoires in COVID-19. The data were produced by immunoSEQ multiplex PCR, yet TCRdb's version contains in-frame clones alone and is incomplete. The sample records approximately 490,000 clones, 75% to 90% being singletons. The specimen was PBMCs or T cells enriched from blood (not recorded which). Receptors were obtained from a woman aged 60-75 years who had recovered from COVID-19.

Points on this clone: At the DNA level, this CDR3 is encoded by other sequences in the same sample as well. This chain joins TRBV10-2 and TRBJ1-3; the D is unclear. The CDR3 has 13 residues. V was shortened by 7 bases and J by 0 bases, with 7 bases between the two germline ends. Germline V lookup: CDR1 WSHSY, CDR2 SAAADI. CDR3 bases: TGCGCCAGCAAAACAGTCTCTGGAAACACCATATATTTT. Its translation is CASKTVSGNTIYF.

The rearrangement links TRBV5-1 to TRBJ2-6; 9 positions match TRBD1. J lost 4 bases, V lost 5 bases, and 13 bases had no gene match. The length of the CDR3 is 18 residues. In germline, CDR1 is SGHRS, CDR2 YFSETQ. CDR3 DNA: TGCGCCAGCAGGTCCCTGGGACAGGGTGCACGCGGGGCCAACGTCCTGACTTTC. Translation gives CASRSLGQGARGANVLTF.

The chain combines TRBV13 with TRBJ2-3, with TRBD2 identical over 13 bases. V was pared by 2 bases and J by 6 bases, with 5 bases of the junction left unmatched. CDR1 and CDR2 (germline): PRHDT, FYEKMQ (reference sequence). This CDR3 contains 16 residues. The CDR3 DNA reads as TGTGCCAGCAGCTTAAGTACTAGCGGGGGGGCCGATACGCAGTATTTT. It codes for CASSLSTSGGADTQYF.

The chain is built from TRBV6-5 and TRBJ1-5; D may be TRBD1 (5 bases). CDR1 and CDR2 (germline): MNHEY, SVGAGI. The CDR3 runs 14 residues. V dropped 6 bases and J dropped 3 bases, with 12 bases sitting between them. The CDR3, as DNA: TGTGCCAGCAGCCTAACAGGTTTCAATCAGCCCCAGCATTTT. Its translation is CASSLTGFNQPQHF.

The rearrangement joins TRBV24-1 to TRBJ2-7; 9 bases line up with TRBD1. Trimming removed 2 bases from V and 5 bases from J; junction bases left unmatched: 9. The germline CDR1 and CDR2 sequences are KGHDR and SFDVKD. This CDR3 comprises 16 residues. The CDR3 is CATSDSRDRAVNEQYF. The CDR3 region has the DNA TGTGCCACCAGTGATTCGCGGGACAGGGCTGTCAACGAGCAGTACTTC.

The CDR3 nucleotides read TGTGCCAGCAGTTACCTGGCTAGCGGGGTATACGAGCAGTACTTC. Residues: CASSYLASGVYEQYF. V is TRBV6-5 and J is TRBJ2-7; 9 bases line up with TRBD2. V lost 2 bases, J lost 4 bases, and 6 bases stayed unmatched. The germline V gene has CDR1 MNHEY and CDR2 SVGAGI. CDR3 size: 15 residues.

This CDR3 reads CASSSGQSNTGELFF. The CDR3 DNA sequence: TGTGCCAGCAGTTCAGGACAGTCGAACACCGGGGAGCTGTTTTTT. The chain employs TRBV6-1 and TRBJ2-2, with D possibly TRBD1 on 6 matching bases. CDR1 MNHNS and CDR2 SASEGT come from the germline V gene. Trimming shortened V by 5 bases and J by 0 bases, and 10 bases separated the two germline ends. CDR3 length: 15 amino acids.

This chain uses TRBV6-6 with TRBJ1-1, with D possibly matching TRBD1 (6 bases). Germline V lookup: CDR1 MNHNY, CDR2 SVGAGI (reference sequence). Trimming left V 0 bases short and J 3 bases short, with 11 bases between. CDR3 length: 15 amino acids. The CDR3 here is CASSYSQGMHTEAFF. Here the CDR3 DNA reads TGTGCCAGCAGTTACTCGCAGGGGATGCACACTGAAGCTTTCTTT.

This clone was detected only a few times. The chain combines TRBV19 with TRBJ1-1, with D possibly TRBD1 on 5 matching bases. V gave up 8 bases and J gave up 0 bases, with 16 bases separating them. The CDR3 contains 15 residues. In germline, CDR1 is LNHDA, CDR2 SQIVND (reference sequence). This chain's CDR3 is CASDRGGVMNTEAFF. The CDR3 nucleotides are TGTGCCAGTGACCGGGGGGGAGTTATGAACACTGAAGCTTTCTTT.

A word on this clone: In this CDR3 the conserved last residue, phenylalanine or tryptophan, is missing, so a read error is likely. It is unclear where the CDR3 begins or ends on the DNA, so no DNA is shown, and the CDR3 is as TCRdb lists it. The V and J genes are TRBV2 and TRBJ1-2. The germline CDR1 and CDR2 sequences are SNHLY and FYNNEI. The CDR3 spans 13 amino acids, including both terminal residues. The CDR3 here is CASPPEWSRRSLL.

This chain connects TRBV2 to TRBJ1-2, with a tentative D call TRBD1 (5 bases). V lost 8 bases and J lost 4, with 20 bases in between. The CDR3 loop spans 15 amino acids. Germline assignment: CDR1 SNHLY and CDR2 FYNNEI. CDR3: CASSPQGVLAYGYTF. The CDR3 DNA reads as TGTGCCAGCTCTCCCCAGGGCGTGCTTGCCTATGGCTACACCTTC.

The rearrangement joins TRBV15 to TRBJ1-6; D is unclear. The CDR3 spans 13 residues. Germline values: CDR1 LNHNV, CDR2 YYDKDF (reference sequence). V dropped 5 bases and J dropped 9 bases, with 11 bases sitting between them. The CDR3 coding sequence is TGTGCCACCAGCCCTACTAATACTTCACCCCTCCACTTT. As protein: CATSPTNTSPLHF.

This chain joins TRBV7-8 and TRBJ2-3, with 10 bases lining up with TRBD2. V trimming: 3 bases; J trimming: 2 bases; junction bases outside the gene matches: 20. Germline-derived CDR1 and CDR2 are SGHVS and FQNEAQ. This CDR3 has 21 residues. Written as DNA, the CDR3 is TGTGCCAGCAGCTTCCTTAGGGGCCGGGTAGCGGGGGGACCTAACACAGATACGCAGTATTTT. Translated, it gives CASSFLRGRVAGGPNTDTQYF.

The chain has TRBV19 and TRBJ1-2; TRBD1 agrees at 7 bases. The CDR3 has 16 amino acids. V shed 6 bases and J 0 bases; nucleotides not matched to a gene: 10. The germline gives CDR1 LNHDA, CDR2 SQIVND (reference sequence). In nucleotides, the CDR3 is TGTGCCAGTAGGTACGAAGGACAGGCGGCTAACTATGGCTACACCTTC. It codes for CASRYEGQAANYGYTF.

This clone was seen a single time. The chain employs TRBV6-1 and TRBJ2-5; TRBD2 might be the D (5 bases). The length of the CDR3 is 14 residues. Trimming cost V 2 bases and J 2 bases, with 9 bases left between them. The V gene's germline CDR1 is MNHNS and CDR2 SASEGT. This CDR3 reads CASSEWTPQETQYF. In DNA form, the CDR3 reads TGTGCCAGCAGTGAATGGACTCCGCAAGAGACCCAGTACTTC.

The chain joins TRBV5-1 to TRBJ1-3; D gene unclear. This CDR3 comprises 15 residues. Germline V CDR1 and CDR2: SGHRS, YFSETQ. V was cut by 4 bases and J by 0 bases, with 11 bases left in between. CDR3 nucleotide sequence: TGCGCCAGCAGCGCTAACCTTTTCTCTGGAAACACCATATATTTT. Translated: CASSANLFSGNTIYF.

The V gene is TRBV2, the J gene TRBJ2-1, with 9 bases that match TRBD2. There are 13 residues in the CDR3. With V trimmed by 5 bases and J by 7 bases, 3 bases remained unmatched. Germline CDR1 and CDR2: SNHLY and FYNNEI. CDR3 loop: CASSYSGRNEQFF. The CDR3 coding sequence is TGTGCCAGCAGTTACAGCGGGAGGAATGAGCAGTTCTTC.

The gene calls are TRBV19 and TRBJ2-4; no firm D call. This CDR3 spans 12 amino acids. Germline assignment: CDR1 LNHDA and CDR2 SQIVND (reference sequence). Trimming cost V 6 bases and J 7 bases, with 10 bases left between them. This CDR3 is CASSPSRNIQYF. In DNA form, the CDR3 reads TGTGCCAGTAGCCCCTCGCGCAACATTCAGTACTTC.

This clone was observed a single time. The CDR3 spells CASSQGTSGGMRDTQYF. The CDR3 DNA follows: TGTGCCAGCAGCCAGGGGACTAGCGGGGGGATGAGAGATACGCAGTATTTT. V usage is TRBV3-1 (or the pseudogene TRBV3-2) and J usage is TRBJ2-3; 15 nucleotides line up with TRBD2. Per the germline V gene, CDR1 is LGHDT and CDR2 is YNNKEL (reference sequence). V gave up 3 bases and J gave up 5 bases; unmatched junction bases: 6. This CDR3 spans 17 amino acids.